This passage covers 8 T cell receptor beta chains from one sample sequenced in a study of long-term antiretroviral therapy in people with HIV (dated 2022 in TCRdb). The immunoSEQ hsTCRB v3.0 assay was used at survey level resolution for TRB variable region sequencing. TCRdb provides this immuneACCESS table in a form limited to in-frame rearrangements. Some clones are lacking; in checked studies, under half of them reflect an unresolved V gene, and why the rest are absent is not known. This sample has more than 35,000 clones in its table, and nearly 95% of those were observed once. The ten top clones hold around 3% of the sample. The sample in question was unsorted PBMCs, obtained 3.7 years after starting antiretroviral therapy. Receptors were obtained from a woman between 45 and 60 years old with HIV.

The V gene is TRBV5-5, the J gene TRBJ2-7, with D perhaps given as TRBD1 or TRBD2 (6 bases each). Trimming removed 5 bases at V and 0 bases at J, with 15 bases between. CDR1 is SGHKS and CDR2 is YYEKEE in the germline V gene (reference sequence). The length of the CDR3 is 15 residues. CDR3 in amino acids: CASRLRGALSYEQYF. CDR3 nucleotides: TGTGCCAGCAGGTTGAGGGGGGCTCTCTCCTACGAGCAGTACTTC.

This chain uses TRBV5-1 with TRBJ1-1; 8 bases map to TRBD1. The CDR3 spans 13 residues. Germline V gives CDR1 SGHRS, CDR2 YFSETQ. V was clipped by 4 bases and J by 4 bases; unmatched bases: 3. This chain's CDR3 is CASSQDRGTEAFF. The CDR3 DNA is TGCGCCAGCAGCCAAGACAGGGGCACTGAAGCTTTCTTT.

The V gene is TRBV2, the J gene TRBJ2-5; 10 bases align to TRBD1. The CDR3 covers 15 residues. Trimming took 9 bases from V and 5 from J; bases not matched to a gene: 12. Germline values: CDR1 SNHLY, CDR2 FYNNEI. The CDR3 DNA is TGTGCCAGTAAATTTGGGGGACAGGGGAGGGAGACCCAGTACTTC. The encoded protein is CASKFGGQGRETQYF.

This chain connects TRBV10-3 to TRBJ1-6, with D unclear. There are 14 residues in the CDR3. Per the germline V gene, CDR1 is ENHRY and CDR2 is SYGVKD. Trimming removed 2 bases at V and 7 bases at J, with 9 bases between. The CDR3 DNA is TGTGCCATCAGTGAGACAGTCACAAATTCACCCCTCCACTTT. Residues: CAISETVTNSPLHF.

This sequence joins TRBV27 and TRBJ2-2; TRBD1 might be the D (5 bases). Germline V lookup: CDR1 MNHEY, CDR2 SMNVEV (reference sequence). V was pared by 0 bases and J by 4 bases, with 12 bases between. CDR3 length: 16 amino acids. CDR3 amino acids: CASSLSGHHGTGELFF. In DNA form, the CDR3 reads TGTGCCAGCAGTTTATCCGGACACCACGGCACCGGGGAGCTGTTTTTT.

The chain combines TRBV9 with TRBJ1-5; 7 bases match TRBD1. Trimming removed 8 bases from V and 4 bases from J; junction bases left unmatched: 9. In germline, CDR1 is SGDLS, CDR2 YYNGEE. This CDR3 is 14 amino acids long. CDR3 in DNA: TGTGCCAGTGGAGGGGGACAGATAAATCAGCCCCAGCATTTT. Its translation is CASGGGQINQPQHF.

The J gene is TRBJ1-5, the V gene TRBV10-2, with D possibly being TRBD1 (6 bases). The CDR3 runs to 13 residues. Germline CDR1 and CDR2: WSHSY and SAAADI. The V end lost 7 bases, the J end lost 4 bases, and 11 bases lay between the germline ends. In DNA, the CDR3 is TGCGCCAGCAAGGGGGAATTTAATCAGCCCCAGCATTTT. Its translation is CASKGEFNQPQHF.

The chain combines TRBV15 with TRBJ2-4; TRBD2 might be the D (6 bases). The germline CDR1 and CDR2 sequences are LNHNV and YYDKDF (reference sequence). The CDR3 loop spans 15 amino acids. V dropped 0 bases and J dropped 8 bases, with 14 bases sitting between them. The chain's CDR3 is CATSRDSASDDIQYF. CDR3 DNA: TGTGCCACCAGCAGAGATTCGGCTAGCGACGACATTCAGTACTTC. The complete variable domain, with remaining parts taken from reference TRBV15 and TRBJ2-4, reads DAMVIQNPRYQVTQFGKPVTLSCSQTLNHNVMYWYQQKSSQAPKLLFHYYDKDFNNEADTPDNFQSRRPNTSFCFLDIRSPGLGDTAMYLCATSRDSASDDIQYFGAGTRLSVL.